These T cell receptor beta chains were read from a single sample in a study of T cell changes during pregnancy in multiple sclerosis. TCRdb's copy holds only in-frame clones and misses some; the assay was immunoSEQ multiplex PCR. The sample consists of roughly 24,000 clones, more than 85% of them appearing once. The material was CD4+ T cells from peripheral blood mononuclear cells, obtained in the second trimester of pregnancy. These TCRs come from a female donor in good health, enrolled as a control in a pregnancy study. CDR3s include the opening cysteine and the closing phenylalanine or tryptophan.

j_call | v_call | cdr3_aa
TRBJ1-4 | TRBV2 | CASTGGRTTNEKLFF
TRBJ2-5 | TRBV11-2 | CASSLRRGGRETQYF
TRBJ2-7 | TRBV5-6 | CASTRPGTSSSEQYF
TRBJ1-1 | TRBV28 | CASRQAGGFTEAFF
TRBJ1-1 | TRBV6-1 | CASSKWGDTEAFF
TRBJ1-4 | TRBV2 | CASSARRTTNEKLFF
TRBJ2-5 | TRBV4-1 | CASSNEVRETQYF
TRBJ1-1 | TRBV10-3 | CAIRGGSNTEAFF
TRBJ2-7 | TRBV4-1 | CASSQEQGNLWEQYF
TRBJ2-3 | TRBV9 | CASSVSVADTQYF
TRBJ2-3 | TRBV27 | CASSLSRGLAGKADTQYF
TRBJ2-3 | TRBV18 | CASSHHLAGEGEDTQYF
TRBJ2-1 | TRBV28 | CASSRLAGGRVRNEQFF
TRBJ1-6 | TRBV7-8 | CASSLRDSAAPLHF
TRBJ2-1 | TRBV10-3 | CAISESAESNGEQFF
TRBJ2-2 | TRBV5-5 | CASSFGSLNTGELFF
TRBJ2-5 | TRBV19 | CASSTGTVQETQYF
TRBJ1-2 | TRBV28 | CASSTGIYGYTF
TRBJ1-4 | TRBV23-1 | CASSLPASPATNEKLFF
TRBJ1-3 | TRBV30 | CAWSIGRVSGNTIYF
TRBJ2-6 | TRBV6-4 | CASSEGGSGANVLTF
TRBJ2-2 | TRBV5-1 | CASRWDTNTGELFF
TRBJ2-1 | TRBV2 | CASSEWATVSSYNEQFF
TRBJ2-5 | TRBV7-9 | CASTPGAGGPEETQYF
TRBJ1-4 | TRBV18 | CASSLTGTDTRATNEKLFF
TRBJ1-1 | TRBV5-1 | CASSSGQNTEAFF
TRBJ2-7 | TRBV10-2 | CASVSDRGYEQYF
TRBJ2-7 | TRBV4-3 | CASSQERGGYEQYF
TRBJ2-5 | TRBV11-1 | CASSDLRDRGQETQYF
TRBJ1-5 | TRBV2 | CASSRQVNQPQHF
TRBJ1-2 | TRBV7-2 | CASSLAPAGGRYGYTF
TRBJ1-3 | TRBV7-8 | CASRTFSSGNTIYF
TRBJ2-3 | TRBV29-1 | CSVDRGLAGATDTQYF
TRBJ2-5 | TRBV9 | CASSSSGLALGETQYF
TRBJ2-7 | TRBV6-1 | CASSEFPTASFYEQYF
TRBJ2-3 | TRBV9 | CASSPGGGKGTDTQYF
TRBJ1-2 | TRBV5-5 | CASSLAAGNYGYTF
TRBJ2-7 | TRBV13 | CASSSRSGGDSAYEQYF
TRBJ1-2 | TRBV5-4 | CASSLATGVINGYTF
TRBJ2-2 | TRBV7-8 | CASRLPLYRGRNTGELFF
TRBJ2-7 | TRBV6-4 | CASSDSEGRVHEQYF
TRBJ1-1 | TRBV7-3 | CASSARQGAEAFF
TRBJ2-3 | TRBV5-1 | CASSLGTPRADTQYF
TRBJ1-4 | TRBV12-5 | CASGRDRTTNEKLFF
TRBJ2-5 | TRBV29-1 | CSVHLQGGPWAQYF
TRBJ1-6 | TRBV9 | CASSSTTTGVGSPLHF
TRBJ2-6 | TRBV5-1 | CASSSPRTGSSGANVLTF
TRBJ2-7 | TRBV2 | CASTVGDISYEQYF